Listed here are 20 T cell receptor beta chains from one sample, sequenced in a study of blood T cell repertoires in COVID-19. Clones were read by immunoSEQ multiplex PCR, and TCRdb kept only the in-frame ones, dropping some. The sample carries 250,000 to 300,000 clones, over 80% recorded once. Sequencing was performed on peripheral blood. These receptors were obtained from a man aged 55 to 70 who had recovered from COVID-19.

CDR3 nucleotide sequence: TGTGCCAGTAGTGGAACAGGGTTTCAGCCCCAGCATTTT. Translated, it gives CASSGTGFQPQHF. This chain connects TRBV19 to TRBJ1-5; possibly TRBD1 for D (6 bases). Per germline, CDR1 LNHDA and CDR2 SQIVND (reference sequence). This CDR3 has 13 amino acids. The V gene lost 5 bases and the J gene lost 6 bases, with 11 bases spanning the gap.

The rearrangement joins TRBV7-2 to TRBJ1-5; weak D call: TRBD1 (5 bases). CDR1 SGHTA and CDR2 FQGNSA come from the germline V gene. The V and J ends lost 8 bases and 4 bases respectively, with 15 bases between them. This CDR3 is 14 amino acids long. CDR3 coding DNA: TGTGCCAGCTCCGGATGGGGGGGGAATCAGCCCCAGCATTTT. It encodes CASSGWGGNQPQHF.

This rearrangement joins TRBV5-1 to TRBJ2-7; 11 bases agree with TRBD1. CDR1 and CDR2 from the germline V gene are SGHRS and YFSETQ. The junction had 7 bases not matched to a gene; V was cut back by 4 bases and J by 7 bases. CDR3 length equals 14 residues. The CDR3 loop reads CASSTGTGGREQYF. The CDR3 nucleotides are TGCGCCAGCAGCACCGGGACAGGGGGTAGAGAGCAGTACTTC.

The rearrangement joins TRBV7-6 to TRBJ2-7; D remains ambiguous. Deletions cut 4 bases from V and 1 base from J, with 8 bases between. Germline CDR1 is SGHVS and CDR2 is FNYEAQ. The CDR3 extends over 13 amino acids. CDR3 loop: CASSSRGSYEQYF. The CDR3 nucleotides are TGTGCCAGCAGCTCTAGAGGATCCTACGAGCAGTACTTC.

V usage is TRBV18 and J usage is TRBJ1-5; D is possibly TRBD1 (6 bases). Germline V gives CDR1 KGHSH, CDR2 LQKENI. Trimming took off 3 bases at V and 9 bases at J, with 24 bases between the two ends. CDR3 length: 17 residues. The CDR3 DNA reads TGTGCCAGCTCACCCCCGAATTTAGTTAACAGGGAATCGCCCCAGCATTTT. This gives the protein CASSPPNLVNRESPQHF.

This clone was found a few times. The chain carries TRBV27 and TRBJ2-1, with 12 bases lining up with TRBD2. With V trimmed by 4 bases and J by 2 bases, 12 bases remained unmatched. CDR1 and CDR2 from the germline V gene are MNHEY and SMNVEV (reference sequence). This CDR3 comprises 19 residues. CDR3 nucleotides: TGTGCCAGCAGTTCACACCTCCCGACTAGCGGGAGTCCCTACAATGAGCAGTTCTTC. Amino acid sequence: CASSSHLPTSGSPYNEQFF.

The genes are TRBV11-3 and TRBJ2-7; 9 bases match TRBD2. With V trimmed by 5 bases and J by 0 bases, 14 bases remained unmatched. CDR3 length: 18 residues. The germline V gene has CDR1 SGHNT and CDR2 YENEEA. CDR3 sequence: CASSPTLPSGRYSYEQYF. CDR3 DNA: TGTGCCAGCAGCCCGACCCTTCCAAGCGGGAGGTACTCCTACGAGCAGTACTTC. Variable domain in full (rest from reference TRBV11-3 and TRBJ2-7): EAGVVQSPRYKIIEKKQPVAFWCNPISGHNTLYWYLQNLGQGPELLIRYENEEAVDDSQLPKDRFSAERLKGVDSTLKIQPAELGDSAVYLCASSPTLPSGRYSYEQYFGPGTRLTVT.

This chain uses TRBV29-1 with TRBJ1-1; no clear D gene. CDR1 SQVTM and CDR2 ANQGSEA come from the germline V gene. The germline V and J ends were trimmed by 2 bases and 3 bases, with 4 bases remaining between them. This CDR3 region has 11 residues. The CDR3 DNA is TGCAGCGTTGAACGGTACACTGAAGCTTTCTTT. This gives the protein CSVERYTEAFF.

This clone was recorded only once. The CDR3 DNA is TGTGCCACCAGCAGAGATTTCGGACAGGACAACTATGGCTACACCTTC. Its protein product is CATSRDFGQDNYGYTF. V and J are TRBV15 and TRBJ1-2; 7 bases are shared with TRBD1. The CDR3 runs to 16 residues. Germline CDR1 LNHNV, CDR2 YYDKDF (reference sequence). Trimming cost V 0 bases and J 2 bases; bases outside gene matches: 6.

The V call is TRBV27, the J call TRBJ2-4; no firm D call. Germline CDR1 MNHEY, CDR2 SMNVEV (reference sequence). V lost 0 bases, J lost 7 bases, and 7 bases lay in between. This CDR3 is 13 amino acids long. This CDR3 is CASSLSWANIQYF. The CDR3 DNA sequence: TGTGCCAGCAGTTTATCTTGGGCGAACATTCAGTACTTC.

The CDR3 loop is CASSLGDTQETQYF. CDR3 sequence (DNA): TGTGCCAGCAGCTTGGGGGACACACAAGAGACCCAGTACTTC. V and J are TRBV5-4 and TRBJ2-5; a weak D match, TRBD1 (6 bases). V was clipped by 0 bases and J by 2 bases, with 8 bases between them. Per the germline V gene, CDR1 is SGHNT and CDR2 is YYREEE (reference sequence). CDR3 length: 14 amino acids.

This chain joins TRBV10-1 and TRBJ2-3, with 13 bases aligning to TRBD2. CDR3 size: 20 residues. J lost 4 bases, V lost 9 bases, and 22 bases had no gene match. The V gene's germline CDR1 is WNHNN and CDR2 SYGVQD (reference sequence). CDR3 nucleotides: TGCGCCAGTACTCCCGGGACTAGCGGGGCCTGGGATTGTTTCGCAGATACGCAGTATTTT. The encoded protein is CASTPGTSGAWDCFADTQYF.

The chain is built from TRBV2 and TRBJ2-2, with D possibly matching TRBD1 (5 bases). Germline V gene data show CDR1 as SNHLY and CDR2 as FYNNEI. V lost 2 bases and J 1 base, leaving 11 bases between the germline ends. This CDR3 contains 16 residues. The CDR3 region has the DNA TGTGCCAGCAGTGAAATTGGGGCGAGGAACACCGGGGAGCTGTTTTTT. It specifies CASSEIGARNTGELFF.

This clone was seen just once. The chain couples TRBV4-2 to TRBJ2-5; TRBD2 matches 9 bases. V gave up 1 base and J gave up 5 bases; unmatched junction bases: 5. Germline V gene sequence: CDR1 LGHNA, CDR2 YNFKEQ. This CDR3 has 15 amino acids. The CDR3 is CASSQGLAADETQYF. CDR3 in DNA: TGTGCCAGCAGCCAAGGACTAGCGGCGGATGAGACCCAGTACTTC.

This clone was counted between two and nine times. J is TRBJ2-7 and V is TRBV6-1, with no clear D. CDR3 size: 15 residues. Trimming left V 2 bases short and J 2 bases short, with 13 bases between. The V gene's germline CDR1 is MNHNS and CDR2 SASEGT. DNA for the CDR3: TGTGCCAGCAGTGAATCCCGCGGCAGTGCCTACGAGCAGTACTTC. Amino acids: CASSESRGSAYEQYF.

The chain joins TRBV27 to TRBJ1-1; unclear D gene. V gave up 4 bases and J gave up 6 bases, with 9 bases separating them. CDR1 MNHEY and CDR2 SMNVEV come from the germline V gene (reference sequence). The CDR3 spans 12 residues. CDR3 sequence reads: CASSSRRAEAFF. Here the CDR3 DNA reads TGTGCCAGCAGTTCTCGTCGGGCTGAAGCTTTCTTT.

This chain joins TRBV30 and TRBJ2-7, with D maybe TRBD1 (5 bases). V lost 2 bases and J 5 bases, leaving 10 bases between the germline ends. This CDR3 has 12 residues. CDR1 and CDR2 from the germline V gene are GTSNPN and SVGIG (reference sequence). The CDR3 sequence: CAWSNQGHEQYF. The CDR3 DNA reads TGTGCCTGGAGTAACCAGGGCCACGAGCAGTACTTC.

As regards this clone: Additional DNA sequences in this sample encode the identical CDR3. The rearrangement joins TRBV9 to TRBJ2-7; D uncertain. The CDR3 runs 12 residues. Looked up from germline, CDR1 is SGDLS and CDR2 is YYNGEE. V lost 4 bases and J 1 base, leaving 6 bases between the germline ends. CDR3 sequence: CASSPPSYEQYF. As DNA, the CDR3 is TGTGCCAGCAGCCCCCCTTCCTACGAGCAGTACTTC.

The CDR3 loop reads CASSPDRGTYGYTF. CDR3 bases: TGCGCCAGCAGCCCCGACAGGGGTACCTATGGCTACACCTTC. This rearrangement joins TRBV4-1 to TRBJ1-2; the match to TRBD1 covers 8 bases. Germline CDR1 reads MGHRA; CDR2 reads YSYEKL. Germline trimming cut 4 bases from V and 4 bases from J; bases unmatched to any gene: 5. The CDR3 covers 14 residues.

The table lists this clone with a count of one. The chain recombines TRBV11-2 with TRBJ2-7; 8 bases line up with TRBD2. The CDR3 runs to 15 residues. The junction had 11 bases not matched to a gene; V was cut back by 4 bases and J by 6 bases. CDR1 is SGHAT and CDR2 is FQNNGV in the germline V gene. CDR3 sequence (DNA): TGTGCCAGCAGCTCCCTCTCCGGGGGGGTCCTCGAGCAGTACTTC. This sequence encodes CASSSLSGGVLEQYF.